The rows below give T cell receptor beta chains drawn from one sample of a study of blood T cell repertoires in COVID-19. TCRdb keeps only in-frame clones here, not all; method: immunoSEQ multiplex PCR. In the table there are some 300,000 clones, 89% of which are singletons. The sample comprised PBMCs or T cells enriched from blood (not recorded which). These receptors all stem from a woman in her forties or fifties who had been exposed to COVID-19. Both conserved end residues are part of each CDR3. The D gene is left open where the match is weak. The size entry is marked missing in some rows and otherwise reads once, few, many or a size class.

j_call clone_size v_call d_call cdr3_nt cdr3_aa
TRBJ1-1 - TRBV11-3 TRBD1 TGTGCCAGCAGCTACACAGGGGGCACTGAAGCTTTCTTT CASSYTGGTEAFF
TRBJ2-2 - TRBV28 TRBD1 TGTGCCAGCAGCAATCAGGGGGTAGTAGGCACCGGGGAGCTGTTTTTT CASSNQGVVGTGELFF
TRBJ2-6 - TRBV5-1 - TGCGCCAGCAGCCGAGGAAGCTCTGGGGCCAACGTCCTGACTTTC CASSRGSSGANVLTF
TRBJ2-3 - TRBV6-1 - TGTGCCAGCAGTGAGGCTCCCAGCACAGATACGCAGTATTTT CASSEAPSTDTQYF
TRBJ2-7 - TRBV18 - TGTGCCAGCTCACCACCGGGGGCAGGGGTGCTCTACGAGCAGTACTTC CASSPPGAGVLYEQYF
TRBJ2-5 - TRBV19 - TGTGCCAGTAGTATAACAGGGCAAGAGACCCAGTACTTC CASSITGQETQYF
TRBJ1-5 - TRBV6-1 TRBD1 TGTGCCAGCAGTGAAGCTGGGACAGGTATTGGACAGCCCCAGCATTTT CASSEAGTGIGQPQHF
TRBJ2-2 - TRBV7-2 TRBD2 TGTGCCAGCAGCTTCCGGGGGGGGAACACCGGGGAGCTGTTTTTT CASSFRGGNTGELFF
TRBJ2-1 - TRBV10-3 TRBD1 TGTGCCCTTTCAAAAGGGACAGGGGGCTACAATGAGCAGTTCTTC CALSKGTGGYNEQFF
TRBJ2-7 - TRBV4-1 TRBD1 TGCGCCAGCAGCCAAGAGGTAAGGGGGCCGTACGAGCAGTACTTC CASSQEVRGPYEQYF
TRBJ2-7 few TRBV19 TRBD1 TGTGCCAGTAGTGTGAGGACAGGAGCCTCCTACGAGCAGTACTTC CASSVRTGASYEQYF
TRBJ2-1 - TRBV6-5 - TGTGCCAGCAGTTACTCCTGGGGGCAATACAATGAGCAGTTCTTC CASSYSWGQYNEQFF
TRBJ1-6 - TRBV27 TRBD1 TGTGCCAGCAGTCTGGGACAGGATCATTCACCCCTCCACTTT CASSLGQDHSPLHF
TRBJ2-1 - TRBV5-1 TRBD1 TGCGCCAGCAGCGTACCGGGACAGGGATGGCAGCCCGATGAGCAGTTCTTC CASSVPGQGWQPDEQFF
TRBJ1-5 - TRBV28 - TGTGCCAGCAGGGGAGTCGGAGCCCAGCATTTT CASRGVGAQHF
TRBJ2-3 - TRBV5-4 TRBD2 TGTGCCAGCAGCCCGGGACTAGCGGGCACAGATACGCAGTATTTT CASSPGLAGTDTQYF
TRBJ2-5 once TRBV7-2 - TGTGCCAGCAGCTTAGCACACCTCCAAGAGACCCAGTACTTC CASSLAHLQETQYF
TRBJ2-7 - TRBV5-1 TRBD1 TGCGCCAGCAGCTTGGGAGCGGGACAGGGGGCCTACGAGCAGTACTTC CASSLGAGQGAYEQYF
TRBJ2-7 - TRBV7-2 TRBD1 TGTGCCAGCAGCTTATTACAGGGGGCGAGCTACGAGCAGTACTTC CASSLLQGASYEQYF
TRBJ1-2 - TRBV29-1 - TGCAGCGTTGAGCATGGCCAGAAGTTCTATGGCTACACCTTC CSVEHGQKFYGYTF
TRBJ1-6 - TRBV4-2 - TGTGCCAGCAGCCAAGAGTCCCGGAATTCACCCCTCCACTTT CASSQESRNSPLHF
TRBJ1-2 - TRBV30 TRBD1 TGTGCCTGGAGTCCTAGGGACAGGGGGTCGGGCTACACCTTC CAWSPRDRGSGYTF
TRBJ2-1 - TRBV7-8 TRBD1 TGTGCCAGCAGCTCCTCAGGGGGTTTGTCCTACAATGAGCAGTTCTTC CASSSSGGLSYNEQFF
TRBJ1-1 few TRBV12-3/TRBV12-4 TRBD1 TGTGCCAGCAGTTTGGACAGGTACACTGAAGCTTTCTTT CASSLDRYTEAFF